The clone carrying this T cell receptor (beta chain) was counted a few times. Its antigen is still unknown. TCR alpha and TCR beta cDNA libraries with sample barcodes and UMIs came from 5'RACE using constant-segment primers. TCRdb reprocessed the 5' RACE reads with MiXCR, giving one entry per CDR3 protein. The repertoire consists of a few hundred thousand distinct CDR3 sequences, with just under 20% occurring once and the leading ten covering more than 20%. This entry belongs to a study of T-cell memory formation after mild COVID-19. Study-level points and caveats: Balance between CD4 and CD8 was seen in clones contracting day 15 to 85, and a CD4+ lean was seen in later expanders. Contracting CD4+ clones lay largely in CM and EM, with CD8+ ones residing in EMRA.

This sequence was found in a man younger than 35 who had mild COVID-19 (a few samples of this study predate the infection). Cell type and time point are not known. Sequenced: PBMCs or a T cell subset sorted from them (not recorded which).

The CDR3 sequence is CASSESGETQYF. The DNA of the CDR3 is TGCGCCAGCAGTGAGTCGGGAGAGACCCAGTACTTC. The rearrangement joins TRBV10-2 to TRBJ2-5; D gene uncertain. Germline CDR1 and CDR2: WSHSY and SAAADI. The CDR3 runs 12 residues. V was shortened by 0 bases and J by 4 bases, with 3 bases between the two germline ends.